This TCR beta chain was identified during a study of blood T cell repertoires in COVID-19. On the study more broadly: The samples span acute and convalescent COVID-19 from the United States, Italy and Spain.

Method: immunoSEQ multiplex PCR; TCRdb's copy keeps in-frame clones and lacks some. This table has a few hundred thousand clones, over 80% appearing once. Germline V lookup: CDR1 MNHEY, CDR2 SMNVEV (reference sequence). This CDR3 has 19 residues. V shed 2 bases and J shed 0 bases, with 23 bases lying between them. The sequence came from a man aged 18-30 years with acute COVID-19. What was sequenced was PBMCs or T cells enriched from blood (not recorded which). V is TRBV27 and J is TRBJ2-7; the D gene is possibly TRBD1 (5 bases). CDR3 residues: CASSLAALGQGENSYEQYF. The CDR3 region has the DNA TGTGCCAGCAGTTTAGCTGCCTTGGGGCAAGGCGAAAACTCCTACGAGCAGTACTTC.